The T cell receptor beta chain under discussion was sequenced for a study of OX40 agonist ivuxolimab in advanced cancers. There are 15 residues in the CDR3. Germline lookup yields CDR1 SGHRS and CDR2 YFSETQ. The ends were cut back, 3 bases at V and 3 bases at J, with 15 bases in the middle. The repertoire was sequenced with immunoSEQ multiplex PCR; TCRdb's copy has only in-frame clones and lacks some. Of 15,000 to 20,000 clones in the sample, about 60% were seen once. Source: CD4+ or CD8+ T cells sorted from blood, taken in a trial of the OX40 agonist ivuxolimab. V and J are TRBV5-1 and TRBJ1-2; perhaps TRBD1 as D (5 bases). This TCR was sampled from an adult with an advanced solid tumor such as melanoma, head and neck, liver or kidney cancer. For the CDR3, the DNA is TGCGCCAGCAGCTCGGGACTCCTCCCCCACTATGGCTACACCTTC. It is translated as CASSSGLLPHYGYTF. Combining the CDR3 with reference TRBV5-1 and TRBJ1-2 gives the whole variable domain KAGVTQTPRYLIKTRGQQVTLSCSPISGHRSVSWYQQTPGQGLQFLFEYFSETQRNKGNFPGRFSGRQFSNSRSEMNVSTLELGDSALYLCASSSGLLPHYGYTFGSGTRLTVV.